This TCR beta chain was sequenced for a study of spatial heterogeneity in lung cancer. TCRdb recomputed calls from the 5' RACE reads with MiXCR, one row per CDR3 protein. The repertoire includes about 32,000 distinct CDR3 sequences, 10% of them detected once, and 25% to 35% sits in the top ten. This clonotype was counted ten times or more. This sample's time point: blood at routine non-recurrence follow-up after resection. Per germline, CDR1 MDHEN and CDR2 SYDVKM. V was trimmed by 3 bases and J by 6 bases, leaving 9 bases between them. CDR3 length equals 13 residues. The TCR sequence derives from a female donor with early-stage non-small cell lung cancer. Here the sequenced sample was PBMCs, taken at follow-up. This sequence joins TRBV28 and TRBJ2-1; D might be TRBD2 (6 bases). CDR3 coding DNA: TGTGCCAGCAGTTTGGGGACTCCCAATGAGCAGTTCTTC. Its translation is CASSLGTPNEQFF. The full variable domain, in which reference TRBV28 and TRBJ2-1 provide the parts outside the CDR3, is DVKVTQSSRYLVKRTGEKVFLECVQDMDHENMFWYRQDPGLGLRLIYFSYDVKMKEKGDIPEGYSVSREKKERFSLILESASTNQTSMYLCASSLGTPNEQFFGPGTRLTVL.